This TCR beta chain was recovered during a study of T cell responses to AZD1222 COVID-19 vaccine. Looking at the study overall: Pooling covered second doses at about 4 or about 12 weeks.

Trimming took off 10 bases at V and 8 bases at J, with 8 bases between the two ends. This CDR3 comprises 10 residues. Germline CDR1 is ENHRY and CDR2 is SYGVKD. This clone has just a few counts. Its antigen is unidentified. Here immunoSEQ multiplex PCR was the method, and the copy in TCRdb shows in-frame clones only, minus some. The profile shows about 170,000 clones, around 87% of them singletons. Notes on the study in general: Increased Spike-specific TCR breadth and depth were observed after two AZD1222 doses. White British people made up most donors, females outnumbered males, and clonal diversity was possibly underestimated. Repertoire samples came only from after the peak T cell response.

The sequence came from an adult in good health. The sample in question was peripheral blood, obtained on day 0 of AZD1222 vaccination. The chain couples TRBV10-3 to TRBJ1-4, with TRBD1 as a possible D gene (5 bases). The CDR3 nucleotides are TGTGCCACCAGGGACGAAAAACTGTTTTTT. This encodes CATRDEKLFF.